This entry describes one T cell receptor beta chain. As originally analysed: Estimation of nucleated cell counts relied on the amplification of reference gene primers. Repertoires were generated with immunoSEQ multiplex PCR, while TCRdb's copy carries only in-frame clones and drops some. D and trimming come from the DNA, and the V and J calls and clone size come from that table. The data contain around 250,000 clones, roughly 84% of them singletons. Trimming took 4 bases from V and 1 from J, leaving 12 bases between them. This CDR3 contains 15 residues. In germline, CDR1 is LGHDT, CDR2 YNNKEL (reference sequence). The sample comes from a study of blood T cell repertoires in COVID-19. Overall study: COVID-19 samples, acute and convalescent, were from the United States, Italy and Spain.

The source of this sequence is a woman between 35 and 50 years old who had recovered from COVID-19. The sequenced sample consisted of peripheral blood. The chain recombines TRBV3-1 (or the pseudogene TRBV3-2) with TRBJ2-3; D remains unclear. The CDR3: CASSRVRSGTDTQYF. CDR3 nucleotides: TGTGCCAGCAGCCGCGTTAGAAGCGGCACAGATACGCAGTATTTT.